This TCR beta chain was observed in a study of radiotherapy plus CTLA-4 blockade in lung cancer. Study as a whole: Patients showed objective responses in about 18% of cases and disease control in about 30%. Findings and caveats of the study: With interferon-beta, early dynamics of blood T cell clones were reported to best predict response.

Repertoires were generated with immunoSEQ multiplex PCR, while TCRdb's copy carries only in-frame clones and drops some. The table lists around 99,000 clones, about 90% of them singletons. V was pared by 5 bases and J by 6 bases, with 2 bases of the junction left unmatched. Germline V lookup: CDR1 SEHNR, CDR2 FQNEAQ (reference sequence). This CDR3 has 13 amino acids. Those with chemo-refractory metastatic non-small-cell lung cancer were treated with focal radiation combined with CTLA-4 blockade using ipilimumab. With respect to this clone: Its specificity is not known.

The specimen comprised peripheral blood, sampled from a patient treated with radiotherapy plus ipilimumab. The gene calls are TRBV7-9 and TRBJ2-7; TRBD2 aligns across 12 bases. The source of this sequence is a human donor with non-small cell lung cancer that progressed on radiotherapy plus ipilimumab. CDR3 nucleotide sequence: TGTGCCAGCAGCCTGGGACTAGCGGGCGAGCAGTACTTC. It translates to CASSLGLAGEQYF.